These 30 T cell receptor beta chains share one sample of origin, sequenced in a study of T-cell reconstitution after alpha-beta-depleted transplantation in children (TCRdb year 2016). Libraries were built with PCR. Sequenced using an Illumina HiSeq 2500. TCR library preparation used molecular barcoding, with unique molecular identifiers applied to normalize quantification of the TCRbeta repertoire. The public reads were run again by TCRdb, first through fastp at Q25 and then through MiXCR, and only productive beta chains were kept. Rows merge per CDR3 protein into single entries with the most common DNA and genes. A total of about 480,000 distinct CDR3 sequences appear in this sample, around 12% of them only once. The ten top clones hold over 5.5% of the sample. The material sequenced was PBMCs from the stem cell graft donor, taken from the stem cell graft. All receptors come from a human donor who donated a stem cell graft to a child with combined immunodeficiency.

The chain is built from TRBV9 and TRBJ2-1; 13 bases match TRBD2. CDR3 length: 17 residues. V trimming: 0 bases; J trimming: 4 bases; junction bases outside the gene matches: 4. Germline CDR1 and CDR2: SGDLS and YYNGEE. The CDR3 reads CASSVGTSGGPYNEQFF. The CDR3 DNA sequence: TGTGCCAGCAGCGTAGGGACTAGCGGGGGCCCATACAATGAGCAGTTCTTC.

This clonotype appeared many times. The V call is TRBV9, the J call TRBJ2-7; 10 positions match TRBD2. This CDR3 is built from 14 residues. V was clipped by 0 bases and J by 6 bases; unmatched bases: 3. The germline CDR1 and CDR2 sequences are SGDLS and YYNGEE. CDR3 loop: CASSVGAGGLEQYF. The DNA of the CDR3 is TGTGCCAGCAGCGTAGGAGCGGGAGGGCTCGAGCAGTACTTC. Based on the CDR3 plus reference TRBV9 and TRBJ2-7, the full variable domain is DSGVTQTPKHLITATGQRVTLRCSPRSGDLSVYWYQQSLDQGLQFLIQYYNGEERAKGNILERFSAQQFPDLHSELNLSSLELGDSALYFCASSVGAGGLEQYFGPGTRLTVT.

In this sample, this clonotype turned up many times. This chain uses TRBV12-3 or TRBV12-4 with TRBJ1-2; D call uncertain. The CDR3 has 11 amino acids. V lost 7 bases, J lost 7 bases, and 10 bases lay in between. CDR3 amino acids: CASKFPGGYTF. CDR3 DNA: TGTGCCAGCAAGTTCCCTGGTGGCTACACCTTC.

This clonotype was found many times. The V and J genes are TRBV5-1 and TRBJ2-7; 8 bases are a match to TRBD2. The CDR3 length is 17 residues. With V trimmed by 0 bases and J by 0 bases, 8 bases remained unmatched. CDR1 is SGHRS and CDR2 is YFSETQ in the germline V gene. The chain's CDR3 is CASSLEGLARGSYEQYF. As DNA, the CDR3 is TGCGCCAGCAGCTTGGAAGGACTAGCAAGAGGCTCCTACGAGCAGTACTTC.

This clonotype was counted many times. The V gene is TRBV27, the J gene TRBJ2-1; 8 bases fit TRBD2. Germline-derived CDR1 and CDR2 are MNHEY and SMNVEV (reference sequence). The V and J ends lost 6 bases and 9 bases, in that order; junction bases with no gene match: 7. This CDR3 contains 13 residues. CDR3 DNA sequence: TGTGCCAGCAGCCAGAACGGGGGGGTTGAGCAGTTCTTC. Translation gives CASSQNGGVEQFF.

This clonotype was observed at least ten times. The J gene is TRBJ1-4, the V gene TRBV29-1, with 7 nucleotides matching TRBD1. This CDR3 comprises 13 residues. CDR1 is SQVTM, CDR2 ANQGSEA, per germline. The trim removed 6 bases at V and 7 bases at J, leaving 8 bases unmatched. The CDR3 DNA reads as TGCAGCGTGGAGACAGGGTTGGGTGAAAAACTGTTTTTT. Its protein is CSVETGLGEKLFF.

This clonotype was seen ten or more times. The chain is built from TRBV7-2 and TRBJ2-3; 10 bases align to TRBD2. Germline loops: CDR1 SGHTA, CDR2 FQGNSA. V shed 3 bases and J 0 bases; nucleotides not matched to a gene: 3. This CDR3 has 16 amino acids. In DNA, the CDR3 is TGTGCCAGCAGCTTCAGTAGCGGGAGGAGCACAGATACGCAGTATTTT. Translated: CASSFSSGRSTDTQYF.

In this sample, this clonotype turned up many times. This chain uses TRBV12-3 or TRBV12-4 with TRBJ2-5, with 7 bases that match TRBD1. The CDR3 totals 13 residues. Trimming cost V 5 bases and J 5 bases; bases outside gene matches: 5. The CDR3 nucleotides read TGTGCCAGCAGTGCACAGGGGACCGAGACCCAGTACTTC. Residues: CASSAQGTETQYF.

The J gene is TRBJ2-1, the V gene TRBV12-3 or TRBV12-4; 9 bases fit TRBD2. The CDR3 totals 17 residues. V shed 4 bases, J shed 6 bases, and the junction held 13 bases outside the gene matches. CDR3 protein: CASSWSLGAGGPNEQFF. The CDR3 DNA reads TGTGCCAGCAGTTGGAGTTTAGGGGCGGGGGGGCCCAATGAGCAGTTCTTC.

This clonotype came up a few times. V usage is TRBV6-4 and J usage is TRBJ2-1, with D possibly being TRBD1 or TRBD2 (5 bases each). Germline lookup yields CDR1 MRHNA and CDR2 SNTAGT. This CDR3 spans 15 amino acids. Trimming pared 2 bases from V and 5 bases from J, leaving 13 bases between. The CDR3 region has the DNA TGTGCCAGCAGTGACGGGAGACAGCCTAACAATGAGCAGTTCTTC. It specifies CASSDGRQPNNEQFF.

The V call is TRBV24-1, the J call TRBJ2-2, with 8 bases identical to TRBD1. Germline CDR1 and CDR2: KGHDR and SFDVKD. CDR3 size: 16 residues. The trim removed 6 bases at V and 0 bases at J, leaving 5 bases unmatched. CDR3 protein: CATSPQGASNTGELFF. CDR3 nucleotides: TGTGCCACCAGTCCTCAGGGGGCTTCGAACACCGGGGAGCTGTTTTTT.

This clonotype was found a few times. The chain couples TRBV11-2 to TRBJ2-7, with TRBD1 matching 9 bases. The V gene's germline CDR1 is SGHAT and CDR2 FQNNGV. V lost 3 bases to trimming and J lost 0 bases; unmatched junction nucleotides: 15. The CDR3 contains 19 residues. CDR3 coding DNA: TGTGCCAGCAGCTTCAACCGGGACAGGGTCAAGGGGAGCTCCTACGAGCAGTACTTC. Its protein product is CASSFNRDRVKGSSYEQYF.

This clonotype was detected only a few times. The chain is built from TRBV5-1 and TRBJ2-1; D may be TRBD2 (6 bases). The V gene lost 2 bases and the J gene lost 8 bases, with 14 bases spanning the gap. Germline CDR1 SGHRS, CDR2 YFSETQ. This CDR3 has 14 residues. CDR3 loop: CASSFDSGGDEQFF. The CDR3 DNA follows: TGCGCCAGCAGCTTCGACAGTGGAGGGGATGAGCAGTTCTTC.

This clonotype was seen a few times. The genes are TRBV30 and TRBJ1-5, with 9 bases aligning to TRBD1. This CDR3 is built from 15 residues. V was clipped by 2 bases and J by 1 base; unmatched bases: 3. Looked up from germline, CDR1 is GTSNPN and CDR2 is SVGIG (reference sequence). The CDR3 bases are TGTGCCTGGAGTAGGACAGGGGTCAGCAATCAGCCCCAGCATTTT. Its translation is CAWSRTGVSNQPQHF.

The rearrangement links TRBV2 to TRBJ2-3; D is undetermined. Germline V gives CDR1 SNHLY, CDR2 FYNNEI. This CDR3 comprises 14 residues. Trimming removed 2 bases at V and 4 bases at J, with 10 bases between. CDR3 amino acids: CASSERALADTQYF. CDR3 sequence (DNA): TGTGCCAGCAGTGAAAGGGCCTTGGCAGATACGCAGTATTTT. Drawing the rest from reference TRBV2 and TRBJ2-3, the complete variable domain is EPEVTQTPSHQVTQMGQEVILRCVPISNHLYFYWYRQILGQKVEFLVSFYNNEISEKSEIFDDQFSVERPDGSNFTLKIRSTKLEDSAMYFCASSERALADTQYFGPGTRLTVL.

This clonotype was recorded at least ten times. This chain joins TRBV29-1 and TRBJ2-1; 8 bases match TRBD1. CDR1 is SQVTM, CDR2 ANQGSEA, per germline. Losses at the gene ends were 5 bases for V and 4 bases for J; bases not matched to a gene: 7. This CDR3 contains 14 residues. This CDR3 is CSVCDRGGYNEQFF. Here the CDR3 DNA reads TGCAGCGTTTGTGACAGGGGAGGTTACAATGAGCAGTTCTTC.

This clonotype was seen repeatedly, ten times or more. The chain has TRBV20-1 and TRBJ2-1; D remains ambiguous. The ends were cut back, 6 bases at V and 2 bases at J, with 17 bases in the middle. The germline CDR1 and CDR2 sequences are DFQATT and SNEGSKA (reference sequence). The CDR3 contains 15 residues. This CDR3 is CSARWPDLTYNEQFF. DNA of the CDR3: TGCAGTGCCCGATGGCCGGATCTTACCTACAATGAGCAGTTCTTC.

This clonotype has a handful of counts. This sequence joins TRBV19 and TRBJ1-1; a possible D gene is TRBD1 (5 bases). V lost 8 bases to trimming and J lost 3 bases, with 10 bases between them. Per the germline V gene, CDR1 is LNHDA and CDR2 is SQIVND (reference sequence). This CDR3 spans 12 amino acids. The DNA for the CDR3 is TGTGCCAGTGGCAGGGTGTACACTGAAGCTTTCTTT. The encoded protein is CASGRVYTEAFF. The full variable domain, with the rest looked up from reference TRBV19 and TRBJ1-1, is DGGITQSPKYLFRKEGQNVTLSCEQNLNHDAMYWYRQDPGQGLRLIYYSQIVNDFQKGDIAEGYSVSREKKESFPLTVTSAQKNPTAFYLCASGRVYTEAFFGQGTRLTVV.

The chain recombines TRBV12-3 or TRBV12-4 with TRBJ2-1, with D perhaps matching TRBD2 (6 bases). Trimming cost V 6 bases and J 5 bases, with 14 bases left between them. The CDR3 extends over 14 amino acids. For the CDR3, the DNA is TGTGCCAGCAGCACCGGGACTCTCAACAATGAGCAGTTCTTC. Residues: CASSTGTLNNEQFF.

This rearrangement joins TRBV4-1 to TRBJ2-2; D ambiguous. This CDR3 is 16 amino acids long. Trimming cost V 5 bases and J 4 bases, with 17 bases left between them. Germline CDR1 MGHRA, CDR2 YSYEKL. The CDR3 here is CASSDHARVVTGELFF. CDR3 in DNA: TGCGCCAGCAGCGACCACGCCCGGGTCGTCACCGGGGAGCTGTTTTTT.

In this sample, this clonotype turned up a few times. This chain uses TRBV30 with TRBJ2-2; 10 nucleotides match TRBD1. CDR1 is GTSNPN, CDR2 SVGIG, per germline (reference sequence). V dropped 5 bases and J dropped 0; count of bases not matched to a gene: 6. The CDR3 spans 16 residues. CDR3 nucleotide sequence: TGTGCCTGGGGGACAGGGGTAATGGCGAACACCGGGGAGCTGTTTTTT. Its translation: CAWGTGVMANTGELFF.

The chain recombines TRBV6-1 with TRBJ2-5, with TRBD2 matching 10 bases. Germline lookup yields CDR1 MNHNS and CDR2 SASEGT. With 6 bases clipped from V and 3 bases from J, the junction kept 7 bases outside the gene matches. The CDR3 runs to 15 residues. The CDR3 sequence is CASRRGLAAKETQYF. In DNA form, the CDR3 reads TGTGCCAGCAGGCGTGGACTAGCGGCAAAAGAGACCCAGTACTTC.

This clonotype has a handful of counts. The chain joins TRBV7-6 to TRBJ2-2; D is unclear. V was trimmed by 7 bases and J by 7 bases, leaving 10 bases between them. The CDR3 sequence is 12 residues long. Germline assignment: CDR1 SGHVS and CDR2 FNYEAQ. As DNA, the CDR3 is TGTGCCAGCACCCCAGTGGTCGGGGAGCTGTTTTTT. Its translation: CASTPVVGELFF.

This clonotype was observed a single time. The rearrangement uses TRBV27 and TRBJ2-2; the D gene is possibly TRBD2 (6 bases). The germline V gene encodes CDR1 MNHEY and CDR2 SMNVEV (reference sequence). This CDR3 contains 14 residues. Trimming took 5 bases from V and 6 from J, leaving 13 bases between them. CDR3 DNA: TGTGCCAGCAGTCCAAGGAGGGAGTCCGGGGAGCTGTTTTTT. Protein: CASSPRRESGELFF.

The rearrangement links TRBV2 to TRBJ2-5, with 9 bases matching TRBD2. This CDR3 spans 14 amino acids. Germline V gene sequence: CDR1 SNHLY, CDR2 FYNNEI. J gave up 1 base and V 7 bases, and 4 bases lay outside the gene matches. The CDR3 is CASTLAGSQETQYF. As DNA, the CDR3 is TGTGCCAGCACGCTAGCGGGGAGCCAAGAGACCCAGTACTTC.

CDR3 loop: CASSYLQGGGYTF. The DNA for the CDR3 is TGTGCCAGCAGTTACTTACAGGGAGGGGGCTACACCTTC. The chain carries TRBV6-5 and TRBJ1-2; D is perhaps TRBD1 (6 bases). Germline V gene sequence: CDR1 MNHEY, CDR2 SVGAGI. Trimming left V 1 base short and J 8 bases short, with 11 bases between. CDR3 length equals 13 residues.

This clonotype occurred a few times. The rearrangement links TRBV7-9 to TRBJ2-7; D not resolved. The CDR3 loop spans 13 amino acids. The V gene's germline CDR1 is SEHNR and CDR2 FQNEAQ (reference sequence). The V end lost 3 bases, the J end lost 5 bases, and 11 bases lay between the germline ends. The CDR3 here is CASSFGSANEQYF. As DNA, the CDR3 is TGTGCCAGCAGCTTTGGTTCTGCTAACGAGCAGTACTTC.

The chain joins TRBV5-1 to TRBJ2-7; the match to TRBD1 covers 8 bases. The CDR3 sequence is 17 residues long. The V and J ends lost 4 bases and 1 base, in that order; junction bases with no gene match: 13. The germline CDR1 and CDR2 sequences are SGHRS and YFSETQ. The CDR3 region has the DNA TGCGCCAGCAGCACCTCTGGACAGGGTGTCACATCCTACGAGCAGTACTTC. Its translation is CASSTSGQGVTSYEQYF.

This clonotype was recorded at least ten times. The chain recombines TRBV18 with TRBJ2-5; TRBD1 agrees at 7 bases. CDR1 and CDR2 (germline): KGHSH, LQKENI. The CDR3 contains 14 residues. V dropped 3 bases and J dropped 2; count of bases not matched to a gene: 3. DNA for the CDR3: TGTGCCAGCTCACCCCTGACAGGGCAAGAGACCCAGTACTTC. Its protein is CASSPLTGQETQYF.

V gene TRBV24-1 combines with J gene TRBJ2-3, with D possibly matching TRBD1 (7 bases). The germline gives CDR1 KGHDR, CDR2 SFDVKD. This CDR3 spans 16 amino acids. Deletions cut 1 base from V and 4 bases from J, with 14 bases between. CDR3 sequence reads: CATSDFQGEDADTQYF. In DNA form, the CDR3 reads TGTGCCACCAGTGATTTTCAGGGGGAGGATGCAGATACGCAGTATTTT.